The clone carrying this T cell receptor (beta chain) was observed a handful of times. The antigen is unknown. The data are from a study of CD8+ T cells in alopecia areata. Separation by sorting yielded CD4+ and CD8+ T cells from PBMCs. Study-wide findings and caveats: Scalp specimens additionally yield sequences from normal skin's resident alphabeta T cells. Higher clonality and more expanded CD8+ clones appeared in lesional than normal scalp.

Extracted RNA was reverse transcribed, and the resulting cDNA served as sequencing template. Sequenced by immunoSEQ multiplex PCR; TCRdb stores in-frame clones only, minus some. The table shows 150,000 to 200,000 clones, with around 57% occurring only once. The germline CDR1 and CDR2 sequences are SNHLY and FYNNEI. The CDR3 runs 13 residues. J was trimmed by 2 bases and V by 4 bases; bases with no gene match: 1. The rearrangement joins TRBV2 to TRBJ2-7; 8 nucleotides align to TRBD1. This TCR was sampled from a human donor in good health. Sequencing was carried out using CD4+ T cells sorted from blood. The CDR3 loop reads CASSGQGTYEQYF. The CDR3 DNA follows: TGTGCCAGCAGTGGACAGGGGACCTACGAGCAGTACTTC. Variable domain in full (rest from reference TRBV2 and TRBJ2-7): EPEVTQTPSHQVTQMGQEVILRCVPISNHLYFYWYRQILGQKVEFLVSFYNNEISEKSEIFDDQFSVERPDGSNFTLKIRSTKLEDSAMYFCASSGQGTYEQYFGPGTRLTVT.